A selection of T cell receptor beta chains follows, all from one sample in a study of T cell clonotyping in hematopoietic cell transplantation. TCRdb's copy holds only in-frame clones and misses some; the assay was immunoSEQ multiplex PCR. The sample carries some 30,000 clones, under 95% recorded once. The sample here was peripheral blood mononuclear cells, taken before stem cell transplant. These receptors were obtained from a man in his forties or fifties with acute myeloid leukemia. Some clones in this sample may be carry-over from other donors' samples. CDR3s include the opening cysteine and the closing phenylalanine or tryptophan. A D gene is named only where the DNA matches it firmly. The size of a clone is reported for some rows only, either as once, few or many, or as a class for expanded clones.

size,V,J,D,DNA,CDR3
NA,TRBV11-1,TRBJ2-4,NA,TGTGCCAGCAGCCAAGGGGGGGACATTCAGTACTTC,CASSQGGDIQYF
NA,TRBV29-1,TRBJ1-2,NA,TGCAGCGCCACTACCGGCCTTACCCAGCGGGGCTACACCTTC,CSATTGLTQRGYTF
NA,TRBV6-5,TRBJ2-7,NA,TGTGCCAGCAGACACGGGGACGGCGGAAACGAGCAGTACTTC,CASRHGDGGNEQYF
NA,TRBV7-2,TRBJ2-1,TRBD2,TGTGCCAGCAGCCCCAGGATGGCGGGGGGGCTCCATGAGCAGTTCTTC,CASSPRMAGGLHEQFF
NA,TRBV11-3,TRBJ2-1,TRBD2,TGTGCCAGCAGCTTAGGAGCGGGACCCTACAATGAGCAGTTCTTC,CASSLGAGPYNEQFF
NA,TRBV28,TRBJ2-3,NA,TGTGCCAGCAGACAACAGGGCGGAGATACGCAGTATTTT,CASRQQGGDTQYF
NA,TRBV5-1,TRBJ2-3,TRBD1,TGCGCCAGCAGCAAAGACAGGGGGGTCGCAGATACGCAGTATTTT,CASSKDRGVADTQYF
once,TRBV15,TRBJ2-7,NA,TGTGCCACCAGCAGGGGGGGCTTGGACGAGCAGTACTTC,CATSRGGLDEQYF
NA,TRBV29-1,TRBJ2-1,NA,TGCAGCGTGGGGACTTCCCTTAGCTCCTACAATGAGCAGTTCTTC,CSVGTSLSSYNEQFF
NA,TRBV5-1,TRBJ1-4,NA,TGCGCCAGTCAGAGGGCGGATAATGAAAAACTGTTTTTT,CASQRADNEKLFF
NA,TRBV11-2,TRBJ1-2,NA,TGTGCCAGCACCTCAAACCGGAGGACGGGGGGTGGCTACACCTTC,CASTSNRRTGGGYTF
NA,TRBV28,TRBJ1-1,TRBD1,TGTGCCAGCAGCCGTGGACAGGTGAACACTGAAGCTTTCTTT,CASSRGQVNTEAFF
NA,TRBV9,TRBJ1-1,NA,TGTGCCAGCAGCGTAGTCTCTGGGAACACTGAAGCTTTCTTT,CASSVVSGNTEAFF
NA,TRBV28,TRBJ1-2,TRBD1,TGTGCCAGCAGTTTAACGGGGACAGGGTCCGGCTACACCTTC,CASSLTGTGSGYTF
NA,TRBV18,TRBJ2-7,TRBD2,TGTGCCAGCTCACCACTCAAGCGGGACGTCTACGAGCAGTACTTC,CASSPLKRDVYEQYF
NA,TRBV6-1,TRBJ1-4,NA,TGTGCCAGCAGTGAAAATGGGGGGGGGAATGAAAAACTGTTTTTT,CASSENGGGNEKLFF
NA,TRBV6-6,TRBJ2-7,NA,TGTGCCAGCAGGCCAGGGGTTGTATACGAGCAGTACTTC,CASRPGVVYEQYF
NA,TRBV6-1,TRBJ2-5,TRBD1,TGTGCCAGCAGTTCGACGACAGGGGAAGAGACCCAGTACTTC,CASSSTTGEETQYF
NA,TRBV6-5,TRBJ1-5,NA,TGTGCCAGCAGGTCACGGGGTAGCAATCAGCCCCAGCATTTT,CASRSRGSNQPQHF
NA,TRBV7-3,TRBJ2-1,NA,TGTGCCAGCAGCTCCCACAAGAGCTCCTACAATGAGCAGTTCTTC,CASSSHKSSYNEQFF